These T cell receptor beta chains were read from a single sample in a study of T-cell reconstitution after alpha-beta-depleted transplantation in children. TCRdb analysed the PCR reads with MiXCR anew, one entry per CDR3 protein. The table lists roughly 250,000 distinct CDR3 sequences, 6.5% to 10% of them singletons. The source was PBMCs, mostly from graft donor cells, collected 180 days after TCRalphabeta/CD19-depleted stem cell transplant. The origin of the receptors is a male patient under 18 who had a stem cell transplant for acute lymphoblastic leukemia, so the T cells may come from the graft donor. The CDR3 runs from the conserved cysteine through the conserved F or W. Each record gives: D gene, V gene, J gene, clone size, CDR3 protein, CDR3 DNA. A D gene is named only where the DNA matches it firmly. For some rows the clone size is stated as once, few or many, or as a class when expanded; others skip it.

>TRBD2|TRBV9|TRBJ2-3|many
CASSEEGLAGRDTQYF
TGTGCCAGCAGCGAGGAGGGACTAGCGGGACGAGATACGCAGTATTTT
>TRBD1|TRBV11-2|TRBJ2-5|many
CASSEDRGRETQYF
TGTGCCAGCAGCGAGGACAGGGGAAGGGAGACCCAGTACTTC
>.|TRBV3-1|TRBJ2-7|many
CASSQDNRPYEQYF
TGTGCCAGCAGCCAAGATAACAGACCCTACGAGCAGTACTTC
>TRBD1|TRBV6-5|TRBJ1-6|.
CASSYLGTGGNSPLHF
TGTGCCAGCAGTTACCTGGGGACAGGGGGAAATTCACCCCTCCACTTT
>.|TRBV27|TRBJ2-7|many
CASSPGRSSYEQYF
TGTGCCAGCAGCCCAGGCCGTAGCTCCTACGAGCAGTACTTC
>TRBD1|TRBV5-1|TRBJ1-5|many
CASSLGTGGAAQHF
TGCGCCAGCAGCTTGGGGACAGGGGGCGCGGCCCAGCATTTT
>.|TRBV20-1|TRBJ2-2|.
CSASNDKNTGELFF
TGCAGTGCTAGTAACGACAAGAACACCGGGGAGCTGTTTTTT
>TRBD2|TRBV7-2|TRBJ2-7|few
CATRLAGAYEQYF
TGTGCCACCAGACTAGCGGGGGCCTACGAGCAGTACTTC
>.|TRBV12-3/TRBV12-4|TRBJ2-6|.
CAISLRLHTTSGANVLTF
TGTGCCATCAGTTTACGACTTCATACTACCTCTGGGGCCAACGTCCTGACTTTC
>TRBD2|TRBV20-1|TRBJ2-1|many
CSASPIAGTYNEQFF
TGCAGTGCTAGCCCTATAGCGGGGACCTACAATGAGCAGTTCTTC